This T cell receptor (beta chain) was identified in a study of neurological immune-mediated disorders. This clonotype has ten or more counts. Between the trimmed V and J ends, which lost 3 bases and 1 base, there was a span of 3 bases. Germline V CDR1 and CDR2: SGHTA, FQGNSA. The CDR3 is 13 amino acids. TCRdb called the 5' RACE reads again in MiXCR, with one record for every CDR3 protein. This table has about 59,000 distinct CDR3 sequences, less than 25% appearing once. Time point indicated: technical triplicate 2. The gene calls are TRBV7-2 and TRBJ2-2, with D unresolved. The sequence derives from a man aged 60 to 69 with HTLV-1-associated myelopathy (HAM/TSP). Material for sequencing was PBMCs. CDR3 coding DNA: TGTGCCAGCAGCTTTGGGAACACCGGGGAGCTGTTTTTT. This sequence encodes CASSFGNTGELFF.